The present T cell receptor beta chain was sequenced within a study of cytomegalovirus exposure and HLA in healthy donors. V shed 1 base, J shed 6 bases, and the junction held 1 base outside the gene matches. Looked up from germline, CDR1 is LGHNT and CDR2 is FRNRAP. This CDR3 spans 13 amino acids. The table lists this clone with a few counts. The antigen is not known. Although they were nominally healthy when sampled, donors likely had unrecorded immune exposures. Broader study findings: A link between a missense DCLRE1C variant and TCR beta V- and J-gene trimming emerged from a later analysis. TCR beta sequences reportedly predicted most subjects' HLA-A and HLA-B alleles accurately.

Both 60 Vbeta primers and 13 Jbeta primers went into the PCR. Profiled with immunoSEQ multiplex PCR; TCRdb holds only in-frame clones, not every one. This sample has 200,000 to 250,000 clones, with 75% to 90% found just once. V usage is TRBV12-5 and J usage is TRBJ1-1; 8 bases agree with TRBD1. The receptor was derived from a woman aged 40 to 50 in good health and CMV-seronegative. The sample taken for sequencing was PBMCs. DNA of the CDR3: TGTGCTAGTGGTTTGGGACAGGGGTCTGAAGCTTTCTTT. Translating it yields CASGLGQGSEAFF.